This T cell receptor beta chain was sequenced in a study of neoadjuvant anti-PD-1 for oral cavity cancer. Study at large: Patients without progression received a fourth nivolumab dose around day 43, then surgical resection on days 50-56.

The table came from immunoSEQ multiplex PCR; TCRdb's copy has only in-frame clones and leaves some out. Here the sample spans around 81,000 clones, roughly 80% being singletons. General observations from the study: Post-nivolumab, blood T cell clonality was significantly elevated in non-responders.

Analysis of PBMCs was direct, with no culture step. A remark on this clone: Its antigen is not identified.

Germline CDR1 reads MNHEY; CDR2 reads SVGAGI. This CDR3 is 15 amino acids long. Unmatched junction bases numbered 5, after V lost 2 bases and J lost 5 bases. The sequence came from a person between 40 and 80 years old with oral cavity squamous cell carcinoma. The J gene is TRBJ2-7, the V gene TRBV6-5, with TRBD1 identical over 11 bases. Sample: PBMCs, taken before nivolumab (anti-PD-1) treatment. Here the CDR3 reads CASSYRTGGPHEQYF. Written as DNA, the CDR3 is TGTGCCAGCAGTTACCGGACAGGGGGCCCCCACGAGCAGTACTTC.